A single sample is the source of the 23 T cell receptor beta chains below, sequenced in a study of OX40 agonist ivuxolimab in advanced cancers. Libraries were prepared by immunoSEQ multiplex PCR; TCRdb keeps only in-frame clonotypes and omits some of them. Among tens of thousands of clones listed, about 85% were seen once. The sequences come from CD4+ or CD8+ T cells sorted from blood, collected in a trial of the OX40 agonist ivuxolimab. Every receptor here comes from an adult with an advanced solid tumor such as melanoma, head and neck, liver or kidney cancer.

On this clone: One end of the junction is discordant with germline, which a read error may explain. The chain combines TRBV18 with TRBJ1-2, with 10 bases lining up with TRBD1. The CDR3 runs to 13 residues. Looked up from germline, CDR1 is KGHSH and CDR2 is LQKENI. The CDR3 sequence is CASSPRDRGISVF. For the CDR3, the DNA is TGTGCCAGCTCACCCCGGGACAGGGGAATTTCCGTCTTC.

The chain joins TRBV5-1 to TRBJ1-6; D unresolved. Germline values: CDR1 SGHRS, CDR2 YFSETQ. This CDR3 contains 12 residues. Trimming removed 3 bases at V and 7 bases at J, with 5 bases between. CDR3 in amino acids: CASSSANSPLHF. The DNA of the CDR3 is TGCGCCAGCAGCTCAGCGAATTCACCCCTCCACTTT.

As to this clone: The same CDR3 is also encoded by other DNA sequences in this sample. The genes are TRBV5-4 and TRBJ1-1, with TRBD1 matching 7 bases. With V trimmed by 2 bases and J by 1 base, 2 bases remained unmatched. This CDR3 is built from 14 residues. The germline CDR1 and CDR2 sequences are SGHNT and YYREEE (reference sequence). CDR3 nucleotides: TGTGCCAGCAGCTTACGACAGGGGAACACTGAAGCTTTCTTT. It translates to CASSLRQGNTEAFF.

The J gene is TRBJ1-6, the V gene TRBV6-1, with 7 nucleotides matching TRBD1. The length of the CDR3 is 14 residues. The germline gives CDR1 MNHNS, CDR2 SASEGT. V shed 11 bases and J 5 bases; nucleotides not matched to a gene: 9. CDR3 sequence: CAGKAGTDNSPLHF. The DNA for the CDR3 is TGTGCCGGAAAAGCGGGGACAGATAATTCACCCCTCCACTTT.

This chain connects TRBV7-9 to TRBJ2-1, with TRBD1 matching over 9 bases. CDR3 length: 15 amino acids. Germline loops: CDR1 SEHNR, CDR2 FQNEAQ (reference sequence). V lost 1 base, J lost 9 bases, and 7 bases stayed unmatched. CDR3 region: CASSLEGQGFSEQFF. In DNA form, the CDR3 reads TGTGCCAGCAGCTTAGAAGGACAGGGGTTCAGTGAGCAGTTCTTC.

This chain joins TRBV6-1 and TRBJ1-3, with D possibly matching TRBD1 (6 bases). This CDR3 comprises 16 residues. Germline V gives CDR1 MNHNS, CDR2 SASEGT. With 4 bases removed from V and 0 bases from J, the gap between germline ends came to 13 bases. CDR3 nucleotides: TGTGCCAGCAGTGGAGAAGGGGGGATCTCTGGAAACACCATATATTTT. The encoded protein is CASSGEGGISGNTIYF.

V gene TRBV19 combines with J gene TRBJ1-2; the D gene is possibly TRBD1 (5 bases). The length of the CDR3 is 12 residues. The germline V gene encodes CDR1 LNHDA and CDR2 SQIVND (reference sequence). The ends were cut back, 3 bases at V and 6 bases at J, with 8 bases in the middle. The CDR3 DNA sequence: TGTGCCAGTAGTATTAGAGGGGATGGCTACACCTTC. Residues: CASSIRGDGYTF.

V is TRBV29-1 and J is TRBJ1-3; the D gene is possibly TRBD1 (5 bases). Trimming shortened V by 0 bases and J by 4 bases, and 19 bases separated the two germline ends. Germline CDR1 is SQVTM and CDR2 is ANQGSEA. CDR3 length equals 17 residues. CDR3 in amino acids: CSVEDMSPRQIGNTIYF. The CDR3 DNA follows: TGCAGCGTTGAAGATATGTCCCCCCGACAGATCGGAAACACCATATATTTT.

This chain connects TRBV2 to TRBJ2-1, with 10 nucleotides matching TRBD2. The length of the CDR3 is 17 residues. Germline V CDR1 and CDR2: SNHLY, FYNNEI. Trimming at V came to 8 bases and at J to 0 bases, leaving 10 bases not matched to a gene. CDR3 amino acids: CASYGLADKHSYNEQFF. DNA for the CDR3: TGTGCCAGCTATGGACTAGCGGATAAGCACTCCTACAATGAGCAGTTCTTC.

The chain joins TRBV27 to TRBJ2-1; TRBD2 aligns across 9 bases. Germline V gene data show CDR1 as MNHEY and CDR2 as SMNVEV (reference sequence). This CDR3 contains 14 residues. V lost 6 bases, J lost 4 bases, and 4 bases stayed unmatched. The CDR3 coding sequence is TGTGCCAGCAGCCGAACTAGCGGGTACAATGAGCAGTTCTTC. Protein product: CASSRTSGYNEQFF.

CDR3 DNA: TGTGCCAGCAGCCCGGGGACGGTGGGGGACACTGAAGCTTTCTTT. Protein: CASSPGTVGDTEAFF. This chain joins TRBV5-5 and TRBJ1-1, with a tentative D call TRBD1 (5 bases). This CDR3 spans 15 amino acids. V was pared by 4 bases and J by 3 bases, with 16 bases between. The germline gives CDR1 SGHKS, CDR2 YYEKEE (reference sequence).

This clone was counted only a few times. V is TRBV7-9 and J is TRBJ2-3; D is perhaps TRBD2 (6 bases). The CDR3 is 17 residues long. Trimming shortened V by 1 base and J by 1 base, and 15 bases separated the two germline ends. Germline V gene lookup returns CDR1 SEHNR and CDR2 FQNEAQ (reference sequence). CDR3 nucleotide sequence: TGTGCCAGCAGCTTAGAAGCGGGCGCACGAGGCACAGATACGCAGTATTTT. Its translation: CASSLEAGARGTDTQYF.

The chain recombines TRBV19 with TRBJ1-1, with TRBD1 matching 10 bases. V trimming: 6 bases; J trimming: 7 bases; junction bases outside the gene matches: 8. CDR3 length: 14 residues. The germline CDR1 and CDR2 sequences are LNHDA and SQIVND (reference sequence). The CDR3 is CASSLGQGVLEAFF. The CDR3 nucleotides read TGTGCCAGTAGCCTTGGACAGGGGGTACTTGAAGCTTTCTTT.

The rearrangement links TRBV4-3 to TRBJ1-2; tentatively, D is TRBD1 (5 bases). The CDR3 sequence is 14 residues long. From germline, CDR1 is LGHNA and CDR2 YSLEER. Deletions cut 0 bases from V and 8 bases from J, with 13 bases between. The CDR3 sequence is CASSQERGREGYTF. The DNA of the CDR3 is TGCGCCAGCAGCCAAGAGAGGGGCAGGGAGGGCTACACCTTC.

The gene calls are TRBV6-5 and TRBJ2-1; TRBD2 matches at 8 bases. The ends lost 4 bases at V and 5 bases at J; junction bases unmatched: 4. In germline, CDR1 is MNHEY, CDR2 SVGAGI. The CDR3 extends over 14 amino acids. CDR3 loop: CASSSGLGHNEQFF. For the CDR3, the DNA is TGTGCCAGCAGTTCGGGACTAGGCCACAATGAGCAGTTCTTC.

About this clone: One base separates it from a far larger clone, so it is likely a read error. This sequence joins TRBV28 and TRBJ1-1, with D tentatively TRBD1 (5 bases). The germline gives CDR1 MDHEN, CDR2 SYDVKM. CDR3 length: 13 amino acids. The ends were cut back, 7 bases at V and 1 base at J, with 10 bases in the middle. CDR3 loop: CASTFDRNTEAFF. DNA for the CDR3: TGTGCCAGCACCTTCGACAGGAACACTGAAGCTTTCTTT. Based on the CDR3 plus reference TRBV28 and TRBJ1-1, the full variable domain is DVKVTQSSRYLVKRTGEKVFLECVQDMDHENMFWYRQDPGLGLRLIYFSYDVKMKEKGDIPEGYSVSREKKERFSLILESASTNQTSMYLCASTFDRNTEAFFGQGTRLTVV.

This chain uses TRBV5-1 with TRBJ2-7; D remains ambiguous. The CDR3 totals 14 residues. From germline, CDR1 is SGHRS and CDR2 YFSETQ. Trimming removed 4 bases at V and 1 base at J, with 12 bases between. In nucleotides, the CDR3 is TGCGCCAGCAGCCCCGAACAGTTGTCCTACGAGCAGTACTTC. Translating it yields CASSPEQLSYEQYF.

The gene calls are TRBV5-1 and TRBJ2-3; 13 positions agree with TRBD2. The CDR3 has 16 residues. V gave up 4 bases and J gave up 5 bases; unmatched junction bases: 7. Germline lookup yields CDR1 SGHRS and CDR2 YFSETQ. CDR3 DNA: TGCGCCAGCAGCCTAGGGACTAGCGGGAACATAGATACGCAGTATTTT. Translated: CASSLGTSGNIDTQYF.

CDR3 sequence (DNA): TGTGCCAGTTCTATGGCTCTCCGTGGCTACACCTTC. Translation gives CASSMALRGYTF. The V gene is TRBV19, the J gene TRBJ1-2; D call uncertain. This CDR3 is built from 12 residues. The V end lost 8 bases, the J end lost 7 bases, and 14 bases lay between the germline ends. Per the germline V gene, CDR1 is LNHDA and CDR2 is SQIVND (reference sequence).

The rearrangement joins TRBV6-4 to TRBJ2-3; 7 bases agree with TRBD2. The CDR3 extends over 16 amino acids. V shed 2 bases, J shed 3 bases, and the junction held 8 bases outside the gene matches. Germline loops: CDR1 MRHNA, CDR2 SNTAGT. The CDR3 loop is CASSDASGGRTDTQYF. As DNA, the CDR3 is TGTGCCAGCAGTGACGCTAGCGGCGGTCGGACAGATACGCAGTATTTT.

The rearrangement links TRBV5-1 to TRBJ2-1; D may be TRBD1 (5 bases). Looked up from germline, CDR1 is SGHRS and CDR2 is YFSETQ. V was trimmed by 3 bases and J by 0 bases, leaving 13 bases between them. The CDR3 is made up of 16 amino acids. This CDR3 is CASSYHDSLSYNEQFF. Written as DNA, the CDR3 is TGCGCCAGCAGCTACCATGACAGCCTCTCCTACAATGAGCAGTTCTTC.

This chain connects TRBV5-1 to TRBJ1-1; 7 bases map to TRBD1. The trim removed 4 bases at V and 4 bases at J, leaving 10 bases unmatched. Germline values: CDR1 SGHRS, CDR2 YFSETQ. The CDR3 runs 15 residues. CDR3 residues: CASSQQGNTGTEAFF. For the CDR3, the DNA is TGCGCCAGCAGCCAACAGGGGAATACGGGCACTGAAGCTTTCTTT.

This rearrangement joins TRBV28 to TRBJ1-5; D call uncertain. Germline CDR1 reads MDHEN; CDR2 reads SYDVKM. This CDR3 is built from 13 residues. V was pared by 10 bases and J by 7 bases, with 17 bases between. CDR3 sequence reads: CATKDGLRQPQHF. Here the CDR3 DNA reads TGTGCCACAAAGGACGGTCTGAGGCAGCCCCAGCATTTT. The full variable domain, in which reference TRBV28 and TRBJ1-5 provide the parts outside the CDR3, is DVKVTQSSRYLVKRTGEKVFLECVQDMDHENMFWYRQDPGLGLRLIYFSYDVKMKEKGDIPEGYSVSREKKERFSLILESASTNQTSMYLCATKDGLRQPQHFGDGTRLSIL.